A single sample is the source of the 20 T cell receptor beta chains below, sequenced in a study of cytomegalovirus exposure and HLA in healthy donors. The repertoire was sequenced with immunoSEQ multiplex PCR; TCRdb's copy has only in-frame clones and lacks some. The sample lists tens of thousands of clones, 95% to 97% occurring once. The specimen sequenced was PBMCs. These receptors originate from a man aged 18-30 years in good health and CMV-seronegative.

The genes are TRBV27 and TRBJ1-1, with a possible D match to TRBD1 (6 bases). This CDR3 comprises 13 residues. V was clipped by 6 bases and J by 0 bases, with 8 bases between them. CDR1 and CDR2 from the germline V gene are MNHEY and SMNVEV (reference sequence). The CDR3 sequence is CASRGHLNTEAFF. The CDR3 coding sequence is TGTGCCAGCAGGGGACACTTGAACACTGAAGCTTTCTTT.

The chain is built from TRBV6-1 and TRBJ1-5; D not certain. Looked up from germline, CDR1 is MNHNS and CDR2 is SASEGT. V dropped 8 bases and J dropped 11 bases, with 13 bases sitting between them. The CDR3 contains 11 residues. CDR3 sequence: CASLAERAQHF. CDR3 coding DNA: TGTGCCAGCCTGGCGGAGCGGGCCCAGCATTTT.

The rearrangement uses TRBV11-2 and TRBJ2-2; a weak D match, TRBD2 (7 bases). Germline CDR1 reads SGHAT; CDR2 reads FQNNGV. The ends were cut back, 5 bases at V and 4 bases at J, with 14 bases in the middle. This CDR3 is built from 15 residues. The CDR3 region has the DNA TGTGCCAGCAGCCCGGGGGGCCGAGCCACCGGGGAGCTGTTTTTT. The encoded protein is CASSPGGRATGELFF.

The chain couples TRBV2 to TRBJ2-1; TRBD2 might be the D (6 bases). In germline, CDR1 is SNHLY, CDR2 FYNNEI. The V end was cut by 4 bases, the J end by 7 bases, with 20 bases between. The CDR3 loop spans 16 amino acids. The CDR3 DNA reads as TGTGCCAGCAGTGGGTCAAGGGTGGGCGGGACGAATGAGCAGTTCTTC. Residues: CASSGSRVGGTNEQFF.

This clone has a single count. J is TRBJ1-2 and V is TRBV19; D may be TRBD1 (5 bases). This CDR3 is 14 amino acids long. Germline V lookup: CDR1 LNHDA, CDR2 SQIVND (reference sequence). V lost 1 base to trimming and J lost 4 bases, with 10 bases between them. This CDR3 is CASSIGGRGYGYTF. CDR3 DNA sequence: TGTGCCAGTAGTATAGGGGGCCGCGGCTATGGCTACACCTTC.

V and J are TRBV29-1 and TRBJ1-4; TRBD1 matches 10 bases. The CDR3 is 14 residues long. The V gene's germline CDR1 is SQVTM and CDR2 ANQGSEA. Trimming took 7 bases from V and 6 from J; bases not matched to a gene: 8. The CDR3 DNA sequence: TGCAGCGCCGGCGGCGGGACAGGGGATGAAAAACTGTTTTTT. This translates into CSAGGGTGDEKLFF.

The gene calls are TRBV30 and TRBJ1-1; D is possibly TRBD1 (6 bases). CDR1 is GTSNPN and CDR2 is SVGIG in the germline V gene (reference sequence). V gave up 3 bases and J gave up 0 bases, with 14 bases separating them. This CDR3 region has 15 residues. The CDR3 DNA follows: TGTGCCTGGAGGGTAGGGGGTGTAATGAACACTGAAGCTTTCTTT. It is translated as CAWRVGGVMNTEAFF.

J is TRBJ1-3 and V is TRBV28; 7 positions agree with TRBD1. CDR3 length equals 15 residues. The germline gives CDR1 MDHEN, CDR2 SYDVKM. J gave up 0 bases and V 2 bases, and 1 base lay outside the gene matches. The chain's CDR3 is CASSLGTVSGNTIYF. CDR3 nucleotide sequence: TGTGCCAGCAGTTTAGGGACAGTCTCTGGAAACACCATATATTTT.

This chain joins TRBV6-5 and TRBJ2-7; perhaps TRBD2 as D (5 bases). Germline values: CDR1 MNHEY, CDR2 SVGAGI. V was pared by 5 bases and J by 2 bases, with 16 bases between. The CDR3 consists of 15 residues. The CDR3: CASSGRGAEPYEQYF. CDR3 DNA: TGTGCCAGCAGTGGCCGAGGAGCGGAGCCCTACGAGCAGTACTTC.

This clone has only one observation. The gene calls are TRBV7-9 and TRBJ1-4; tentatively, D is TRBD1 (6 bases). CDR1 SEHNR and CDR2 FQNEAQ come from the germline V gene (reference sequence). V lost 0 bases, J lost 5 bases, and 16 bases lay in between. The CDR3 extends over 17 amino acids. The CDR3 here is CASSLAKGGGRNEKLFF. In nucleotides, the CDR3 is TGTGCCAGCAGCTTAGCGAAGGGCGGGGGGCGAAATGAAAAACTGTTTTTT.

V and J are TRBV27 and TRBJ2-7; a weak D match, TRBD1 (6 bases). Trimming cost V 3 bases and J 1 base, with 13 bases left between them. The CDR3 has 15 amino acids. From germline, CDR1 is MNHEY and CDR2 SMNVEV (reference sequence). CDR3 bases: TGTGCCAGCAGTTTGAGGACAGCTATGTCCTACGAGCAGTACTTC. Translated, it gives CASSLRTAMSYEQYF.

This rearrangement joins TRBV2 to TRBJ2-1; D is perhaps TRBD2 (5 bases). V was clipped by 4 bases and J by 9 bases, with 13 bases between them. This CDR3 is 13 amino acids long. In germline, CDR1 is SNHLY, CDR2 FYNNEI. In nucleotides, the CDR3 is TGTGCCAGCAGTGTGAGGTGGGAGACTGAGCAGTTCTTC. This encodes CASSVRWETEQFF.

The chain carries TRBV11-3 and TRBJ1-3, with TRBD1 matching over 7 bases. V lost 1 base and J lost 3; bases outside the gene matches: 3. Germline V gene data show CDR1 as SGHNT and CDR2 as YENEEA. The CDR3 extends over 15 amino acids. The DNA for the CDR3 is TGTGCCAGCAGCTTAGGCGGGACAGATGGAAACACCATATATTTT. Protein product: CASSLGGTDGNTIYF.

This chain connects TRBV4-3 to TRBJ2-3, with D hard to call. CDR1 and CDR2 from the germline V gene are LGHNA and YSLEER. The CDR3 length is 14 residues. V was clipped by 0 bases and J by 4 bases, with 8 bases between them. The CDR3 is CASSQDISSDTQYF. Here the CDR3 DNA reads TGCGCCAGCAGCCAAGATATTAGTTCAGATACGCAGTATTTT.

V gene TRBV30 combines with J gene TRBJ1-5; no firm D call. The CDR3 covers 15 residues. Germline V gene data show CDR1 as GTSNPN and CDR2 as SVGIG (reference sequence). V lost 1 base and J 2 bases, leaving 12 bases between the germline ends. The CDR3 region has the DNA TGTGCCTGGAGTGGTCCCGGGGTCGGCAATCAGCCCCAGCATTTT. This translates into CAWSGPGVGNQPQHF. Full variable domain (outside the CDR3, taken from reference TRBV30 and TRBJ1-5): SQTIHQWPATLVQPVGSPLSLECTVEGTSNPNLYWYRQAAGRGLQLLFYSVGIGQISSEVPQNLSASRPQDRQFILSSKKLLLSDSGFYLCAWSGPGVGNQPQHFGDGTRLSIL.

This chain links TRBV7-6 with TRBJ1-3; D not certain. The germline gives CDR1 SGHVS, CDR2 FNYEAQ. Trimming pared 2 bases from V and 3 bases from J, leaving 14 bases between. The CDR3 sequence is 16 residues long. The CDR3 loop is CASSLIGISNGNTIYF. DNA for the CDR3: TGTGCCAGCAGCTTAATCGGTATCTCGAATGGAAACACCATATATTTT.

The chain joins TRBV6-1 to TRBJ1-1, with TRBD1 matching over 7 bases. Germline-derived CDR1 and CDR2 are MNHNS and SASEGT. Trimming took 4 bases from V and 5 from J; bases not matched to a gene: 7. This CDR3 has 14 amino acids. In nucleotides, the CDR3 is TGTGCCAGCAGTGGGGACAGTTTATCGACTGAAGCTTTCTTT. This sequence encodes CASSGDSLSTEAFF.

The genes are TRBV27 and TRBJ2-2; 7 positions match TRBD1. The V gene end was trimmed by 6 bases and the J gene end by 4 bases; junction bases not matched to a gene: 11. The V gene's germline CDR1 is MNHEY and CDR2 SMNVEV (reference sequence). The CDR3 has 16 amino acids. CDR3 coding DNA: TGTGCCAGCAGCCCGCGCGACAGGGTCAGCACCGGGGAGCTGTTTTTT. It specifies CASSPRDRVSTGELFF.

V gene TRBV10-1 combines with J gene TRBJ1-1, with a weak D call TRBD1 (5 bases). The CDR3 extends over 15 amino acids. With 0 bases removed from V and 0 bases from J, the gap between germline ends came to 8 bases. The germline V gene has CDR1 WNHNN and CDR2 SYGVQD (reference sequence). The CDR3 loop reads CASSESTRVNTEAFF. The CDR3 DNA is TGCGCCAGCAGTGAGTCGACCAGGGTGAACACTGAAGCTTTCTTT.

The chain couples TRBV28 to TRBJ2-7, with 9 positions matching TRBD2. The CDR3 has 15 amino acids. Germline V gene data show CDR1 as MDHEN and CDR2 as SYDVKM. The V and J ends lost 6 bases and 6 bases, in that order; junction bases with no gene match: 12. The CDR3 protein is CASSQPGLAKVEQYF. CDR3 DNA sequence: TGTGCCAGCAGCCAACCGGGACTAGCCAAGGTCGAGCAGTACTTC.